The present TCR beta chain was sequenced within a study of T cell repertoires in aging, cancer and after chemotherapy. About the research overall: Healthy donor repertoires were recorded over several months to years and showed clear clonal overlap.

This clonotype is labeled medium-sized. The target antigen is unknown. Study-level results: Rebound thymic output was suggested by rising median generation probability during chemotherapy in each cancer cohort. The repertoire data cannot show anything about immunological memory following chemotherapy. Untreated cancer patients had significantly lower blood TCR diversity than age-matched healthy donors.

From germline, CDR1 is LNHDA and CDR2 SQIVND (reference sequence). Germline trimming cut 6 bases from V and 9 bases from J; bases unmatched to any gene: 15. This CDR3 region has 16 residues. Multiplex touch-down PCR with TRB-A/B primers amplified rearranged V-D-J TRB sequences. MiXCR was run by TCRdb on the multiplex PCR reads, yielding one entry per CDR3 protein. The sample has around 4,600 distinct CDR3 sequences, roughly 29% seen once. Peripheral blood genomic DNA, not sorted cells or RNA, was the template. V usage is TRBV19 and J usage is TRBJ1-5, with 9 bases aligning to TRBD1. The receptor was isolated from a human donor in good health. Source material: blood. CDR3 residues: CASRLPGQGYNGPQHF. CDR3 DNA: TGTGCCAGTAGACTGCCGGGACAGGGCTACAATGGGCCCCAGCATTTT.